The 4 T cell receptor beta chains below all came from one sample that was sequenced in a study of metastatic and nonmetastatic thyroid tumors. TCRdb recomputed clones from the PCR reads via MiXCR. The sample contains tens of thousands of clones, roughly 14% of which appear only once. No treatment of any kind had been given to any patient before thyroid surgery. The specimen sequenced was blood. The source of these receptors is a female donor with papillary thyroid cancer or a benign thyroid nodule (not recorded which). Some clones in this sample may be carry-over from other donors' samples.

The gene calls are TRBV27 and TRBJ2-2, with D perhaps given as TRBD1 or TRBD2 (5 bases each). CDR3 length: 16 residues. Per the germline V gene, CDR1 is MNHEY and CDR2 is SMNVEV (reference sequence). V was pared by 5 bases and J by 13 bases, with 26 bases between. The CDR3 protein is CASSPGVSGRAGALFF. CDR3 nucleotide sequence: TGTGCCAGCAGTCCCGGGGTCAGCGGCAGGGCCGGAGCGCTGTTTTTT.

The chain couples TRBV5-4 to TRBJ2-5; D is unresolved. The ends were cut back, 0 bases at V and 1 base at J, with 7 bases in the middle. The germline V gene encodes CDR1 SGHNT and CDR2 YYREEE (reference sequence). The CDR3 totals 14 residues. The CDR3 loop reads CASSLAGSQETQYF. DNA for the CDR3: TGTGCCAGCAGCTTGGCTGGGTCCCAAGAGACCCAGTACTTC.

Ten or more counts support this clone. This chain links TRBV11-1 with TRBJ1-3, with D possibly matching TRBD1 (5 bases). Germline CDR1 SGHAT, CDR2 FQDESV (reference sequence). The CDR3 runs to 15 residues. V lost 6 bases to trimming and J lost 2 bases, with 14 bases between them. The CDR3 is CASSPGRQTGNTIYF. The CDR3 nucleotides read TGTGCCAGCAGTCCGGGACGTCAAACTGGAAACACCATATATTTT.

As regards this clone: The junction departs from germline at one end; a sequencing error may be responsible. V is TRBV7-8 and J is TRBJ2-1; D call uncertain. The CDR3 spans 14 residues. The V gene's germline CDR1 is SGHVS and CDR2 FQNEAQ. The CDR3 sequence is CASSLGRLITGQFF. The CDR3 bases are TGCGCCAGCAGCTTAGGTCGGCTTATAACTGGGCAGTTCTTC.